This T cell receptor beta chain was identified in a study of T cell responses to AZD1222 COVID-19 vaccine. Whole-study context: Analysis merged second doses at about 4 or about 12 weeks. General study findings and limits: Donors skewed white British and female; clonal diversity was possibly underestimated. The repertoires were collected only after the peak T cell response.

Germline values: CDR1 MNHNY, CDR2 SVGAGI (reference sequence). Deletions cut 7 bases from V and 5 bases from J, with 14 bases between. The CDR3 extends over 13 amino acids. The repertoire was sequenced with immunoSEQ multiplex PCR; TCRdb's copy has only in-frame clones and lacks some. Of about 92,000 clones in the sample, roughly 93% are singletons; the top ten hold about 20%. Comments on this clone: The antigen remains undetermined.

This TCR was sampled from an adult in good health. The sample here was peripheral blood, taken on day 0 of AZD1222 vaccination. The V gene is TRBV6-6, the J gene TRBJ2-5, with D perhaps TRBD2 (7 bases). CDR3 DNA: TGTGCCAGCACCCCGGAGGGGGGGGAGACCCAGTACTTC. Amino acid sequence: CASTPEGGETQYF.